This TCR beta chain stems from a study of cytomegalovirus exposure and HLA in healthy donors. Study context: Counted in an early data release were about 86 million unique TCRs from HLA-typed donors. Of roughly 400 genotyped donors, about 80% clustered with self-reported Caucasian donors.

Findings and limits, study-wide: In a later analysis, a genetic analysis reported fewer productive-TCR N-insertions in an Asian-associated ancestry cluster than the cohort average. It was confirmed in vitro that a few of the CMV-associated chains were specific for CMV antigens.

PCR employed 60 Vbeta and 13 Jbeta primers. The table came from immunoSEQ multiplex PCR; TCRdb's copy has only in-frame clones and leaves some out. The profile shows tens of thousands of clones, 65% to 75% of them singletons. Germline V lookup: CDR1 SNHLY, CDR2 FYNNEI. With 1 base clipped from V and 9 bases from J, the junction kept 12 bases outside the gene matches. This CDR3 contains 16 residues. In this sample, this clone turned up a few times. Its antigen is as yet unknown. Specimen: PBMCs. This chain uses TRBV2 with TRBJ2-1; 7 nucleotides match TRBD2. The TCR was taken from a man in his forties in good health and CMV-seropositive. In DNA form, the CDR3 reads TGTGCCAGCAGTGAAGAAGGAGGGAGGGTTAGTAGTGAGCAGTTCTTC. As protein: CASSEEGGRVSSEQFF.